Below, 10 T cell receptor beta chains from the same sample are listed, as sequenced in a study of identical twins. TCRdb called the 5' RACE reads again in MiXCR, with one record for every CDR3 protein. The sample holds roughly 1.6 million distinct CDR3 sequences; about 32% are singletons and the top ten take about 0.27%. The source material was cord blood. The receptor source for this set is a newborn girl in good health.

This chain connects TRBV20-1 to TRBJ2-7; D remains ambiguous. Per the germline V gene, CDR1 is DFQATT and CDR2 is SNEGSKA (reference sequence). Trimming shortened V by 5 bases and J by 7 bases, and 12 bases separated the two germline ends. This CDR3 is built from 11 residues. DNA for the CDR3: TGCAGTGCTGACACCTACAATGAGCAGTACTTC. It yields the protein CSADTYNEQYF.

J is TRBJ2-1 and V is TRBV4-2; D is undetermined. The CDR3 contains 13 residues. Germline V gene data show CDR1 as LGHNA and CDR2 as YNFKEQ. V shed 2 bases and J shed 6 bases, with 8 bases lying between them. CDR3 DNA: TGTGCCAGCAGCCAATCTTTAATCAATGAGCAGTTCTTC. Translating gives CASSQSLINEQFF.

A few counts support this clonotype. The chain carries TRBV4-2 and TRBJ1-5; D uncertain. This CDR3 spans 14 amino acids. The germline CDR1 and CDR2 sequences are LGHNA and YNFKEQ. Trimming took 1 base from V and 2 from J, leaving 6 bases between them. The CDR3 sequence: CASSQGVGNQPQHF. The CDR3 DNA is TGTGCCAGCAGCCAAGGAGTTGGCAATCAGCCCCAGCATTTT.

In its sample, this clonotype was seen once. The rearrangement uses TRBV5-4 and TRBJ1-2; tentative D call: TRBD1 (5 bases). The ends were cut back, 0 bases at V and 6 bases at J, with 9 bases in the middle. Looked up from germline, CDR1 is SGHNT and CDR2 is YYREEE (reference sequence). The CDR3 length is 13 residues. DNA for the CDR3: TGTGCCAGCAGCTTGGGGGGGAGGAATGGCTACACCTTC. It specifies CASSLGGRNGYTF.

The chain employs TRBV7-9 and TRBJ2-1, with D possibly TRBD1 on 6 matching bases. The V gene lost 6 bases and the J gene lost 6 bases, with 18 bases spanning the gap. CDR3 length: 15 amino acids. CDR1 and CDR2 (germline): SEHNR, FQNEAQ (reference sequence). CDR3 residues: CASSHTGSGVNEQFF. CDR3 coding DNA: TGTGCCAGCAGTCACACCGGGTCAGGGGTCAATGAGCAGTTCTTC.

V and J are TRBV6-1 and TRBJ1-1; tentatively, D is TRBD1 (5 bases). The CDR3 runs 10 residues. Trimming took off 8 bases at V and 11 bases at J, with 12 bases between the two ends. Germline loops: CDR1 MNHNS, CDR2 SASEGT. CDR3 amino acids: CASPGTVAFF. CDR3 sequence (DNA): TGTGCCAGCCCAGGGACCGTTGCTTTCTTT.

The chain links TRBV10-3 to TRBJ2-1, with TRBD2 identical over 13 bases. Germline V gene data show CDR1 as ENHRY and CDR2 as SYGVKD. The CDR3 covers 17 residues. With V trimmed by 3 bases and J by 6 bases, 8 bases remained unmatched. In nucleotides, the CDR3 is TGTGCCATCAGTGATACCAAACTAGCGGGAGGGCCCAATGAGCAGTTCTTC. It yields the protein CAISDTKLAGGPNEQFF.

The chain recombines TRBV20-1 with TRBJ2-3, with TRBD2 matching 7 bases. Germline assignment: CDR1 DFQATT and CDR2 SNEGSKA (reference sequence). V was pared by 5 bases and J by 6 bases, with 8 bases of the junction left unmatched. CDR3 length: 13 residues. CDR3 amino acids: CSARTSWFDTQYF. The CDR3 DNA reads TGCAGTGCTCGGACTAGTTGGTTCGATACGCAGTATTTT.

V gene TRBV12-3 or TRBV12-4 combines with J gene TRBJ2-1; D remains unclear. The CDR3 has 14 amino acids. The V end was cut by 6 bases, the J end by 10 bases, with 19 bases between. This chain's CDR3 is CASSPRTPYYEQFF. CDR3 DNA sequence: TGTGCCAGCAGCCCCCGGACCCCCTACTACGAGCAGTTCTTC.

This clonotype was seen only a few times. The chain is built from TRBV27 and TRBJ2-7; tentatively, D is TRBD2 (5 bases). Germline loops: CDR1 MNHEY, CDR2 SMNVEV (reference sequence). The CDR3 has 15 amino acids. Trimming removed 3 bases from V and 0 bases from J, with 12 bases in between. In DNA, the CDR3 is TGTGCCAGCAGTTTGTCTCCCGCGGGCTCCTACGAGCAGTACTTC. Translated: CASSLSPAGSYEQYF.